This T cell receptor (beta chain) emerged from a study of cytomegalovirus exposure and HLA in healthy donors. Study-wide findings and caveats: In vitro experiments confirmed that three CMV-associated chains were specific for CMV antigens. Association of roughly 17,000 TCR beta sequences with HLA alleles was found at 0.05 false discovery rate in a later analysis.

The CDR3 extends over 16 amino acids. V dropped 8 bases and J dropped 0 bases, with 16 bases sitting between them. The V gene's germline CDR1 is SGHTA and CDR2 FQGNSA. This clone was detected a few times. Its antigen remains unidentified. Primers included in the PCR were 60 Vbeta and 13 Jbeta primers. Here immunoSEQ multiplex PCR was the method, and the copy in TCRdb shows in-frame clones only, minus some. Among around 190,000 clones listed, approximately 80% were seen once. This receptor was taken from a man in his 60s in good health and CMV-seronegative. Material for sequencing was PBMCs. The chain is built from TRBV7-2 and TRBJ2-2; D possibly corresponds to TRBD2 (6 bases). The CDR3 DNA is TGTGCCAGCCCCTTAACCGGGACTGCGAACACCGGGGAGCTGTTTTTT. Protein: CASPLTGTANTGELFF.